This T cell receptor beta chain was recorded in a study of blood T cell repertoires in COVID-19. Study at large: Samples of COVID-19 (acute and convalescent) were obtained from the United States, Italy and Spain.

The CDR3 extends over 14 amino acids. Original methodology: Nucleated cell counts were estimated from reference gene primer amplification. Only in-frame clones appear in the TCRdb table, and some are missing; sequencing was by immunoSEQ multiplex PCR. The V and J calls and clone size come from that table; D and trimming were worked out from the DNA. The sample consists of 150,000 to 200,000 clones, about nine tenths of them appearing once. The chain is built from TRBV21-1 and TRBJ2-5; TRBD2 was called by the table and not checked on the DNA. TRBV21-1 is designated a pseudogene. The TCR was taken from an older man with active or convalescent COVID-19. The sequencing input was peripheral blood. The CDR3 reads CASSKRSPYETQYF. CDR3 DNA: TGTGCCAGCAGCAAGAGATCACCCTACGAGACCCAGTACTTC.